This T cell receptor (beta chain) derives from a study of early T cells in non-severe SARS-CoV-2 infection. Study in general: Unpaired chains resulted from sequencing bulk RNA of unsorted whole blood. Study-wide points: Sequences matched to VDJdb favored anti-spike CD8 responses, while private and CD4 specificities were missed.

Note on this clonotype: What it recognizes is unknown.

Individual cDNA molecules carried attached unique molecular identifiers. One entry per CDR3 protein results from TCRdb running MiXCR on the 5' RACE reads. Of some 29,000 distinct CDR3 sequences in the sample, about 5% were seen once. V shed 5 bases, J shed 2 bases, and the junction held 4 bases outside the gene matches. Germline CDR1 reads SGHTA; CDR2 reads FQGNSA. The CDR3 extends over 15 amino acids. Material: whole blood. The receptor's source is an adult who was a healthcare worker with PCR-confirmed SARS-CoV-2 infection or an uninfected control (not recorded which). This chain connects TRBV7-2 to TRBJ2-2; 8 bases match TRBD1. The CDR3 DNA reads TGTGCCAGCAGCACTACAGGGGGTAACACCGGGGAGCTGTTTTTT. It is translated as CASSTTGGNTGELFF.